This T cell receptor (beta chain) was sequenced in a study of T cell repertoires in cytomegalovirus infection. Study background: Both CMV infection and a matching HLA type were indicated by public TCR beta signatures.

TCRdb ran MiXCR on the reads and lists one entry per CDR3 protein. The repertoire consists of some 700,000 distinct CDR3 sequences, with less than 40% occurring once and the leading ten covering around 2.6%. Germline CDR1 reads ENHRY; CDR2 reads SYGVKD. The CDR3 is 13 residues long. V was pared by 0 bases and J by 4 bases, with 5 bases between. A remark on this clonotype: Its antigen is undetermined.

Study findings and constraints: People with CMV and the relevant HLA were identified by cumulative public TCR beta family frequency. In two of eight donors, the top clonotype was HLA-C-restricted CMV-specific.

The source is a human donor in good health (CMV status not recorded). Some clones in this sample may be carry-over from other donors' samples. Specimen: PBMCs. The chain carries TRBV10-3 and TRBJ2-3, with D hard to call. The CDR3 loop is CAISESTSDTQYF. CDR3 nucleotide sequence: TGTGCCATCAGTGAGTCAACCTCAGATACGCAGTATTTT.